What follows describes a single T cell receptor (beta chain). It has no known antigen specificity. No quality values exist for individual bases; no much larger clone is one base distant. The data derive from a study of T cell repertoires in cytomegalovirus infection (dated by TCRdb to about 2019). Background for the entire study: Peptide stimulations targeted recently identified HLA-C-restricted CMV epitopes, whose presentation resists viral immunomodulation, together with well-studied HLA-B-restricted epitopes. Donor HLA type was relevant to the analysis, because carriage of CMV infection together with the matching HLA type was indicated by public TCR beta signatures. General study outcomes and caveats: In both this cohort and an independent cohort of 352 donors, the cumulative frequency of public TCR beta family members distinguished carriers of CMV infection plus the relevant HLA type. The ex vivo response was dominated by HLA-C-restricted CMV-specific TCR beta clonotypes, and the single most frequent clonotype in two of eight donors was supplied by these HLA-C-restricted clonotypes.

The treatment or condition label corresponds to: in vitro stimulation with specific CMV peptide epitopes to enrich CMV-specific T cells. CDR1 and CDR2 are read off the germline V gene (reference sequence) as MNHEY and SMNVEV. The CDR3 runs 14 residues from the cysteine to the phenylalanine. Only CDR3 DNA is held: 42 bases, read in frame from base 1. The junction shows trimming of 4 bases on V and 5 bases on J, plus 14 bases between the germline ends. The instrument was an Illumina HiSeq 1500. TCRdb handled the public reads itself, with Q25 trimming in fastp and clone calling in MiXCR, and kept productive beta chains. Here each entry gathers all rows of one CDR3 protein and keeps the most common genes and DNA. The sample table holds some 940,000 distinct CDR3 sequences, of which 30% to 40% were seen once. The ten largest clonotypes hold over 12% of the sample.

Sequencing was performed on cultured CD8+ T cells from PBMCs, taken from culture after CMV antigen stimulation. The V and J segments used are TRBV27 and TRBJ1-1; the D gene is perhaps TRBD1, on 6 matching bases. This TCR was sampled from a human donor in good health (CMV status not recorded). Some clones in this sample may be carry-over from other donors' samples. CDR3 reads: CASSSGGGMTEAFF. The DNA sequence is as follows: TGTGCCAGCAGTTCTGGAGGGGGAATGACTGAAGCTTTCTTT.